Listed below are T cell receptor beta chains from one sample, sequenced in a study of regulatory T cells in long-lasting Graves disease. TCRdb recomputed calls from the multiplex PCR reads with MiXCR, one row per CDR3 protein. The sample lists roughly 560,000 distinct CDR3 sequences, approximately 16% occurring once. The same data also went into a second study, on T cells in Graves' hyperthyroidism and ophthalmopathy.

Sequencing was performed on peripheral blood mononuclear cells (PBMCs), taken at new diagnosis, from a patient treated with antithyroid drugs. The receptors derive from a woman aged 35 to 60 with Graves disease. CDR3s include the opening cysteine and the closing phenylalanine or tryptophan. The D gene is left open where the match is weak. Size values are once, few and many counts, or a class for expanded clones, and some rows have none.

clone_size d_call j_call v_call cdr3_nt cdr3_aa
few . TRBJ2-7 TRBV7-9 TGTGCCAGCAGCGAGGGACGCCTAAGCTCCTACGATCAGTACTTC CASSEGRLSSYDQYF
many . TRBJ1-2 TRBV7-9 TGTGCCAGCAGCGTTGACAGTTCCTATGGCTACACCTTC CASSVDSSYGYTF
. . TRBJ2-5 TRBV4-1 TGCGCCAGCAGCCAGGGAAGCTTGGAAGGGACCCAGTACTTC CASSQGSLEGTQYF
few . TRBJ1-6 TRBV4-1 TGCGCCAGCAGCCCCGAAAACAGGATAGATTCACCCCTCCACTTT CASSPENRIDSPLHF
many TRBD1 TRBJ1-1 TRBV12-3/TRBV12-4 TGTGCCAGCAGCACGAGACAGGGTGAGAATTCGGCTGAAGCTTTCTTT CASSTRQGENSAEAFF
many . TRBJ1-2 TRBV12-3/TRBV12-4 TGTGCCAGCAGTATAGGGGACGTAAAAGTGGGTGGCTACACCTTC CASSIGDVKVGGYTF
few . TRBJ1-3 TRBV10-3 TGTGCCATCAGTGATACGGAATCGACTGGAAACACCATATATTTT CAISDTESTGNTIYF
many . TRBJ1-5 TRBV6-1 TGTGCCAGCAGTGAACAGGGTTTCGGGGGCGGACAGCCCCAGCATTTT CASSEQGFGGGQPQHF
many . TRBJ2-1 TRBV6-5 TGTGCCAGCAGTTACTCGATTCTGCACAATGAGCAGTTCTTC CASSYSILHNEQFF
many . TRBJ2-1 TRBV2 TGTGCCAGCAGTGAAAGCCCGTTATTAGCCCATGAGCAGTTCTTC CASSESPLLAHEQFF
many . TRBJ1-1 TRBV3-1 TGTGCCAGCAGCCAAGTTACGGTTTTCTTT CASSQVTVFF
many TRBD1 TRBJ1-1 TRBV3-1 TGTGCCAGCAGCCAAGATTGGGGACAGTCTGAAGCTTTCTTT CASSQDWGQSEAFF
many . TRBJ2-1 TRBV2 TGTGCCAGCAGTGAAGAGGCCAGCTCCTACAATGAGCAGTTCTTC CASSEEASSYNEQFF
few TRBD1 TRBJ2-7 TRBV6-1 TGTGCCAGCAGTGAACAGGGGGACGAGCAGTACTTC CASSEQGDEQYF
. TRBD1 TRBJ1-1 TRBV29-1 TGCAGCGGCGGACAGGGGATGAACACTGAAGCTTTCTTT CSGGQGMNTEAFF
many . TRBJ1-1 TRBV27 TGTGCCAGCAGTTTTGGGGCAGCATACACTGAAGCTTTCTTT CASSFGAAYTEAFF
few . TRBJ1-4 TRBV6-2/TRBV6-3 TGTGCCAGCAAAATATCCGGAGGTGAAAAACTGTTTTTT CASKISGGEKLFF
. . TRBJ2-7 TRBV28 TGTGCCAGCAGGGCAGTTCCCTACGAGCAGTACTTC CASRAVPYEQYF
. . TRBJ2-2 TRBV19 TGTGCCAGTAGTATGAGGGGGATGAACACCGGGGAGCTGTTTTTT CASSMRGMNTGELFF
. . TRBJ2-7 TRBV20-1 TGCAGTGCCAGAAGAGCAGGAGGGAGCTACGAGCAGTACTTC CSARRAGGSYEQYF
. . TRBJ1-3 TRBV4-1 TGCGCCAGCAGCCTTGACAGCTACTCTGGAAACACCATATATTTT CASSLDSYSGNTIYF
few . TRBJ1-1 TRBV27 TGTGCCAGCAGTTCATTCGACAGACCCACTGAAGCTTTCTTT CASSSFDRPTEAFF
many TRBD2 TRBJ2-1 TRBV3-1 TGTGCCAGCAGCCAAGGTCTAGCTAGCGGGGGCAATGAGCAGTTCTTC CASSQGLASGGNEQFF
few TRBD2 TRBJ2-5 TRBV7-2 TGTGCCAGCAGCACTAGCGTCCAAGAGACCCAGCACTTC CASSTSVQETQHF
many . TRBJ1-2 TRBV20-1 TGCAGTGCTAGAGATCAGGGGAAAAGCGTGGGCTACACCTTC CSARDQGKSVGYTF
many TRBD2 TRBJ2-2 TRBV5-1 TGCGCCAGCAGCTTGGTTGCGGGGGGCCCCAACACCGGGGAGCTGTTTTTT CASSLVAGGPNTGELFF
many . TRBJ2-3 TRBV24-1 TGTGCCACCAGTGATAGCACAGATACGCAGTATTTT CATSDSTDTQYF
. . TRBJ2-3 TRBV9 TGTGCCAGCAGCGTAGATGGTAGCGATACGCAGTATTTT CASSVDGSDTQYF
few . TRBJ1-2 TRBV3-1 TGTGCCAGCAGCCAAGGCCTCGGAGGGGGCTACACCTTC CASSQGLGGGYTF
few TRBD1 TRBJ1-6 TRBV18 TGTGCCAGCTCACACTTAGACAGGGGAGACTCACCCCTCCACTTT CASSHLDRGDSPLHF
many . TRBJ2-2 TRBV20-1 TGCAGTGCGTCCCGAGGGGCGAACACCGGGGAGCTGTTTTTT CSASRGANTGELFF
few . TRBJ1-1 TRBV30 TGTGCCTGGAGGGTCTCAGGGGCTCTTAACGCTGAAGCTTTCTTT CAWRVSGALNAEAFF
. . TRBJ1-6 TRBV5-4 TGTGCCAGCAGCCCCGGACGGTATAATTCACCCCTCCACTTT CASSPGRYNSPLHF
. . TRBJ1-1 TRBV7-8 TGTGCCAACAGCCTGCAAGCTGTGAACACTGAAGCTTTCTTT CANSLQAVNTEAFF
. . TRBJ1-1 TRBV28 TGTGCCAGCAGTCCGCAGGGATCAGCTTTCTTT CASSPQGSAFF
. . TRBJ2-7 TRBV9 TGTGCCAGCAGCGTGTCGGGGGCCGACTACGAGCAGTACTTC CASSVSGADYEQYF
many TRBD1 TRBJ1-5 TRBV7-2 TGTGCCAGCAGCCGTGACAGGGGGCAGGGACAGCCCCAGCATTTT CASSRDRGQGQPQHF
many . TRBJ2-7 TRBV20-1 TGCAGTGCTAGACAGACGGAGACCTACGAGCAGTACTTC CSARQTETYEQYF
few TRBD2 TRBJ2-1 TRBV6-9 TGTGCCAGCAGTTACCGGACTAGCGGGGGGCCCCGAGATGAGCAGTTCTTC CASSYRTSGGPRDEQFF
many TRBD1 TRBJ1-3 TRBV2 TGTGCCAGTCGGGACAGGACTTCCTCTGGAAACACCATATATTTT CASRDRTSSGNTIYF
many TRBD1 TRBJ2-7 TRBV28 TGTGCCAGCAGTTCTCCCCTCGGGACAGGCGATACGAGTTTCTACGAGCAGTACTTC CASSSPLGTGDTSFYEQYF
many . TRBJ2-3 TRBV5-1 TGCGCCAGCAGCTTGCCTATGGATACGCAGTATTTT CASSLPMDTQYF
many TRBD2 TRBJ2-3 TRBV20-1 TGCAGTGCTAGCCCCGGGACTACCACAGATACGCAGTATTTT CSASPGTTTDTQYF
. TRBD2 TRBJ2-7 TRBV28 TGTGCCAGCAGCTTGACTAGCGATATTTACGAGCAGTACTTC CASSLTSDIYEQYF
few . TRBJ2-2 TRBV7-2 TGTGCCAGCAGCTTAGAACGGGGTGGCACCGGGGAGCTGTTTTTT CASSLERGGTGELFF